The clone carrying this T cell receptor (beta chain) was observed a handful of times. Its antigen is unknown. The record originates from a study of cytomegalovirus exposure and HLA in healthy donors. Background on the study: Within an early data release were roughly 83 million unique TCRs drawn from HLA-typed donors. Study-wide results and caveats: What TCR beta sequences reportedly achieved was accurate prediction of HLA-A and HLA-B alleles in most subjects. What a later analysis reportedly showed was that an Asian-associated ancestry cluster had fewer N-insertions than the approximately 700-donor mean. Per a later analysis, HLA-associated TCR beta chains showed more clonal expansion than other, equally common TCR beta chains.

Primers: 60 Vbeta forward and 13 Jbeta reverse. Here immunoSEQ multiplex PCR was the method, and the copy in TCRdb shows in-frame clones only, minus some. The sample holds roughly 250,000 clones, 72% seen once. The CDR3 is made up of 13 amino acids. CDR1 is MNHEY and CDR2 is SVGAGI in the germline V gene. The sequenced sample was PBMCs. The chain uses TRBV6-5 and TRBJ2-5; D possibly corresponds to TRBD2 (6 bases). The better agreement between TRBJ2-7 and the DNA end casts doubt on the J call. The TCR sequence derives from a female donor in good health and CMV-seronegative. The chain's CDR3 is CASSSGTGAEQYF. CDR3 coding DNA: TGTGCCAGCAGTTCCGGGACTGGAGCCGAGCAGTACTTC.